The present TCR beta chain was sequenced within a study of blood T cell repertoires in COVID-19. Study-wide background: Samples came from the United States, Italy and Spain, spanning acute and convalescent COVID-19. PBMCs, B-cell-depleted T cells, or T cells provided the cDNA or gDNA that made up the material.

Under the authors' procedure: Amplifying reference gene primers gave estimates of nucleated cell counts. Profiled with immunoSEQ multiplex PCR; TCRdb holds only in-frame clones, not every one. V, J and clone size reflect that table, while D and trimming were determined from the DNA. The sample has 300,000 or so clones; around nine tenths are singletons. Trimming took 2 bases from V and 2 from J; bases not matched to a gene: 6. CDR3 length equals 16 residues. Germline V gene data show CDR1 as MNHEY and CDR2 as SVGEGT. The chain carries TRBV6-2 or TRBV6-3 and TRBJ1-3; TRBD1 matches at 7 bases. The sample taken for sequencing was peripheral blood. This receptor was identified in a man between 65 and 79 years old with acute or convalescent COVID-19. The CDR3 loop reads CASSYGTALTGNTIYF. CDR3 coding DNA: TGTGCCAGCAGTTACGGGACAGCGTTGACTGGAAACACCATATATTTT.